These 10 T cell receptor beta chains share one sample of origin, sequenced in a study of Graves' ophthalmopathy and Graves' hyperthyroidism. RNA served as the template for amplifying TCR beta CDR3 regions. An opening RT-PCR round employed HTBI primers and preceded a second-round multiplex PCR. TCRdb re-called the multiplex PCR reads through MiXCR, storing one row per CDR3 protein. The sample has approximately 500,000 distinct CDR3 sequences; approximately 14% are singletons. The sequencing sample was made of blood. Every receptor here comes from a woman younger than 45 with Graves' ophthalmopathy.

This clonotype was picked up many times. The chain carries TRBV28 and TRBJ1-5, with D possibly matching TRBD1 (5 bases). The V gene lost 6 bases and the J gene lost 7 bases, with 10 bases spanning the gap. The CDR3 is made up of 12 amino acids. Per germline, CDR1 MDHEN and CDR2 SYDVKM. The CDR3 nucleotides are TGTGCCAGCAGAAGGGGCGGACAGCCCCAGCATTTT. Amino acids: CASRRGGQPQHF. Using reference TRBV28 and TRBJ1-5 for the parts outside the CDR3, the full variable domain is DVKVTQSSRYLVKRTGEKVFLECVQDMDHENMFWYRQDPGLGLRLIYFSYDVKMKEKGDIPEGYSVSREKKERFSLILESASTNQTSMYLCASRRGGQPQHFGDGTRLSIL.

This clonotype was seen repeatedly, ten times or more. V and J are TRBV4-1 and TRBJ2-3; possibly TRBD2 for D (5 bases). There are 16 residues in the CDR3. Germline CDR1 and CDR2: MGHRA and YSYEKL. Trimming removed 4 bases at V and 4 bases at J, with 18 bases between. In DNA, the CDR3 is TGCGCCAGCAGCCGGGATCCGGGGTCCGGGGCAGATACGCAGTATTTT. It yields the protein CASSRDPGSGADTQYF.

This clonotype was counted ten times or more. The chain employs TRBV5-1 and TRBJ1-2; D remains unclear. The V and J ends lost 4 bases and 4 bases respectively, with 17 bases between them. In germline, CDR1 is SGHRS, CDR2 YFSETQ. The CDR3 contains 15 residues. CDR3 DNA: TGCGCCAGCAGCCCGTACCGCGCAGGCGTCTATGGCTACACCTTC. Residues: CASSPYRAGVYGYTF.

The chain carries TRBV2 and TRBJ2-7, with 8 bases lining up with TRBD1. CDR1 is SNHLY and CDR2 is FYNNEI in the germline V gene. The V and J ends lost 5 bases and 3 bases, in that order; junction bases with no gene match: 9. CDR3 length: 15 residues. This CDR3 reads CASSYTGTGHYEQYF. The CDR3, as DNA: TGTGCCAGCAGTTATACGGGGACAGGACACTACGAGCAGTACTTC. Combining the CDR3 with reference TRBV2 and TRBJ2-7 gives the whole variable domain EPEVTQTPSHQVTQMGQEVILRCVPISNHLYFYWYRQILGQKVEFLVSFYNNEISEKSEIFDDQFSVERPDGSNFTLKIRSTKLEDSAMYFCASSYTGTGHYEQYFGPGTRLTVT.

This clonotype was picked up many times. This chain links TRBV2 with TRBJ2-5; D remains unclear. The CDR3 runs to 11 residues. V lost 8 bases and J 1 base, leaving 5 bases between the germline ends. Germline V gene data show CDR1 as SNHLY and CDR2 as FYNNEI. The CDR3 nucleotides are TGTGCCAGCCGGCTCCAAGAGACCCAGTACTTC. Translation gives CASRLQETQYF.

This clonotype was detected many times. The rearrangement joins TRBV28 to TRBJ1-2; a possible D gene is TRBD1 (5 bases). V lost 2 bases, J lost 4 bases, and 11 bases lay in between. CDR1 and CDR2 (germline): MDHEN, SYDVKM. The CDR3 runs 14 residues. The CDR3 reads CASSLVTEGYGYTF. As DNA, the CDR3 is TGTGCCAGCAGTTTAGTGACAGAGGGCTATGGCTACACCTTC.

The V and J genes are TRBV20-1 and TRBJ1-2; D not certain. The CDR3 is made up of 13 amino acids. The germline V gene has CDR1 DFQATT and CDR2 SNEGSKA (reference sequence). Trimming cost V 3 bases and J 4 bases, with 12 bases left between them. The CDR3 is CSASDTLSYGYTF. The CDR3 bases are TGCAGTGCTAGTGACACTCTCAGCTATGGCTACACCTTC.

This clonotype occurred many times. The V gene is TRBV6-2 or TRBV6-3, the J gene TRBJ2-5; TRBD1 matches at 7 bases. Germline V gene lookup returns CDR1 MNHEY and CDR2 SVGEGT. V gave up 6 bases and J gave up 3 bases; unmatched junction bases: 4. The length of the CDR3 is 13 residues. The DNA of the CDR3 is TGTGCCAGCAGAGCAACAGGGGAAGAGACCCAGTACTTC. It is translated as CASRATGEETQYF.

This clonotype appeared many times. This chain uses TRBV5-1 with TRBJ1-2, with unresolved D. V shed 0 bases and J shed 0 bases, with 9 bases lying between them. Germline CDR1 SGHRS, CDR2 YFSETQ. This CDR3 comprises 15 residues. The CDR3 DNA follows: TGCGCCAGCAGCTTGGCAGGAGAGGCTAACTATGGCTACACCTTC. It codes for CASSLAGEANYGYTF.

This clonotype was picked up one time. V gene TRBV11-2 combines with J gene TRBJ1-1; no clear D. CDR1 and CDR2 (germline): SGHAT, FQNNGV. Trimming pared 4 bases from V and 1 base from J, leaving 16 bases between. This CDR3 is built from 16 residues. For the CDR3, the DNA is TGTGCCAGCAGCTCTTTTGGATCTCTGTCGAACACTGAAGCTTTCTTT. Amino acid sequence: CASSSFGSLSNTEAFF.